This T cell receptor (beta chain) was found in a study of cytotoxic CD8 clonotypes in ibrutinib-treated CLL. Study-level points and caveats: Sustained-remission and progressing patients had different sampling times.

V dropped 7 bases and J dropped 0 bases, with 9 bases sitting between them. The CDR3 covers 13 residues. Germline-derived CDR1 and CDR2 are SEHNR and FQNEAQ (reference sequence). This table comes from immunoSEQ multiplex PCR, and its TCRdb copy is limited to in-frame clones, with some not included. The data contain roughly 150,000 clones, around 80% of them seen just once; the ten biggest clones take up about 4.9%. To note about this clone: Antigen specificity is unknown.

Source: PBMCs, taken after 24 months of ibrutinib treatment. This receptor was obtained from a human donor with chronic lymphocytic leukemia. The chain has TRBV7-9 and TRBJ1-1, with D unclear. CDR3 sequence reads: CASTLTMNTEAFF. As DNA, the CDR3 is TGTGCCAGCACCCTGACAATGAACACTGAAGCTTTCTTT.